Listed below are T cell receptor beta chains from one sample, sequenced in a study of T cell responses to AZD1222 COVID-19 vaccine. Libraries were prepared by immunoSEQ multiplex PCR; TCRdb keeps only in-frame clonotypes and omits some of them. The data contain 50,000 to 55,000 clones, about four fifths of them seen just once; the ten biggest clones take up more than 20%. Material: peripheral blood, obtained on day 0 of AZD1222 vaccination. The receptors come from an adult in good health. CDR3s include the opening cysteine and the closing phenylalanine or tryptophan.

v_call	j_call	cdr3_aa
TRBV7-2	TRBJ2-1	CASSPGGTSGRYEQFF
TRBV30	TRBJ2-1	CAWSRGLAGVGNEQFF
TRBV15	TRBJ2-1	CATSRGGADYNEQFF
TRBV28	TRBJ1-2	CASSDSHGYTF
TRBV6-5	TRBJ1-2	CASKRGEASNYGYTF
TRBV4-2	TRBJ2-1	CASSQETEGNEQFF
TRBV15	TRBJ1-3	CATSLDRVSGNTIYF
TRBV19	TRBJ1-1	CASSIDWKNTEAFF
TRBV5-5	TRBJ2-2	CASSLASITGELFF
TRBV7-6	TRBJ2-5	CASSWTLQETQYF
TRBV28	TRBJ2-7	CASSLWGGETPSEQYF
TRBV9	TRBJ1-5	CASSLDSGYQPQHF
TRBV2	TRBJ1-6	CASRSTETFNSPLHF
TRBV11-3	TRBJ2-7	CASSLSGTSYEQYF
TRBV16	TRBJ1-5	CASSQSIGLGDQPQHF
TRBV4-2	TRBJ2-2	CASSQDIGLENTGELFF
TRBV24-1	TRBJ1-1	CATPVGGDHTEAFF
TRBV2	TRBJ1-1	CASSELSREAEAFF
TRBV10-1	TRBJ2-2	CASSESPGTGELFF
TRBV2	TRBJ1-1	CAGNQRLASEAFF
TRBV19	TRBJ2-7	CASSIVGVTYEQYF
TRBV11-2	TRBJ2-1	CASSSPRDSWGEQFF
TRBV10-3	TRBJ2-1	CAISGTGTSGSGSYNEQFF
TRBV30	TRBJ1-1	CAWSVRIPRKGNTEAFF
TRBV5-1	TRBJ2-2	CASSTTSGANTGELFF
TRBV25-1	TRBJ1-4	CASSPSDRRNEKLFF
TRBV19	TRBJ2-7	CASSTLAGGSVHEQYF